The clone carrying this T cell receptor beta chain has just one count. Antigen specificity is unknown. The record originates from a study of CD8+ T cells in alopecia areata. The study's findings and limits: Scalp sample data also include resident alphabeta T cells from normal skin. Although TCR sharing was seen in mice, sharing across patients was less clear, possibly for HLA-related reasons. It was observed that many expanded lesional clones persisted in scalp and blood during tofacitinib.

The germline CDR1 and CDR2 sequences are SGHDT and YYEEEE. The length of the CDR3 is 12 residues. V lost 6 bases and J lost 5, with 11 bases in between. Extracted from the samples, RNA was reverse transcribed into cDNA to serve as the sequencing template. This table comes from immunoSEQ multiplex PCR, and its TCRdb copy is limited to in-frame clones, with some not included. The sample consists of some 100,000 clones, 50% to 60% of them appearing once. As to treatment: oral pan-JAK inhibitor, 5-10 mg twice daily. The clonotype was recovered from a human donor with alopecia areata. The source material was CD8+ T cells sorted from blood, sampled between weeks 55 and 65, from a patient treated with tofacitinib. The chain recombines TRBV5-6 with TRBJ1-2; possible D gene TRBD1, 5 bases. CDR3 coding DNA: TGTGCCAGCACGTCCCCAGGGTATGGCTACACCTTC. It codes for CASTSPGYGYTF.